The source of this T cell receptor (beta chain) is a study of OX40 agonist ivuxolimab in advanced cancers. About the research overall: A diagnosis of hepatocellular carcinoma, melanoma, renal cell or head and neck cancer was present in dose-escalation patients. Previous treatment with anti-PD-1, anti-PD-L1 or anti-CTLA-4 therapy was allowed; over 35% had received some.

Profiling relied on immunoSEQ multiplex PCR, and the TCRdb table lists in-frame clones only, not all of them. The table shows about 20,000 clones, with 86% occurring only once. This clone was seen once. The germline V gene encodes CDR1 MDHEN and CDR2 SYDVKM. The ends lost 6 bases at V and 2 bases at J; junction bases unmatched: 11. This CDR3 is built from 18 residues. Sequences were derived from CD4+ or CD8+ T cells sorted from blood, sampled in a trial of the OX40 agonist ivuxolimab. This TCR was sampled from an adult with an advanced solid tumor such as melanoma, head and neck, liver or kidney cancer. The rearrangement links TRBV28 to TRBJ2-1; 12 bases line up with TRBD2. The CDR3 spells CASSPLAGGLIAYNEQFF. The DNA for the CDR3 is TGTGCCAGCAGCCCGCTAGCGGGAGGGCTTATCGCCTACAATGAGCAGTTCTTC.